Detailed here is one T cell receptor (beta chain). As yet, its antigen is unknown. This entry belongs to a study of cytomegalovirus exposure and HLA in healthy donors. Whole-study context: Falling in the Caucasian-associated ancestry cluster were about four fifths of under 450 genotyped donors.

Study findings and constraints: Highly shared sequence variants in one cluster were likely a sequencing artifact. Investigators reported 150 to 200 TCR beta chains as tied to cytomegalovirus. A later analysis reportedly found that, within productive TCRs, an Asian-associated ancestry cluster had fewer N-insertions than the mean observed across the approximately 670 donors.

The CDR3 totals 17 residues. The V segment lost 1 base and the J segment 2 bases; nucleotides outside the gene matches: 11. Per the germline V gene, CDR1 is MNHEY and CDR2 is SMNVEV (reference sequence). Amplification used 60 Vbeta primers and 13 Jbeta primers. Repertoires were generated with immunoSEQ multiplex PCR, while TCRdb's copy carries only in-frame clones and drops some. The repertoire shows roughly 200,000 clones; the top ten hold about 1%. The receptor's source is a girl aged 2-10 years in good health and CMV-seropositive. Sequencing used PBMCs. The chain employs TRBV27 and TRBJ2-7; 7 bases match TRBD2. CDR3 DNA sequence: TGTGCCAGCAGTTTATGGGGGAGGGAGGGGCGACCCTACGAGCAGTACTTC. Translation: CASSLWGREGRPYEQYF.